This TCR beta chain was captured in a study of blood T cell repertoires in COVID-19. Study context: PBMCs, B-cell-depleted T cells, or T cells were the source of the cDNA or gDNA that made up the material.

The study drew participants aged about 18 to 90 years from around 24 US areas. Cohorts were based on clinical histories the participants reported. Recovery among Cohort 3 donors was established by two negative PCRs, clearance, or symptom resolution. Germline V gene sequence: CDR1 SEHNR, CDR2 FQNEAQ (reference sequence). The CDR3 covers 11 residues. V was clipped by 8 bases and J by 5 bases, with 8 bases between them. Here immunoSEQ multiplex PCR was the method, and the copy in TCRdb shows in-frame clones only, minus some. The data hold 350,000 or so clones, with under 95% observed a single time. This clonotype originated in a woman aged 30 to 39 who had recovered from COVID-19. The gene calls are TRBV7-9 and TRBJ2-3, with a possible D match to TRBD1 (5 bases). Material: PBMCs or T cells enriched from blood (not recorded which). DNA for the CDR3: TGTGCCAGCCGCCAGGGAGATACGCAGTATTTT. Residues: CASRQGDTQYF.